This TCR beta chain was sequenced during a study of T cells after posttransplantation cyclophosphamide. Study outcomes and limitations: Donor-recipient repertoire similarity was low at 1-2 months, rising over year one.

A marrow graft followed busulfan-fludarabine conditioning, with cyclophosphamide on days +3 and +4. CDR1 and CDR2 from the germline V gene are SGHAT and FQNNGV. Between the trimmed V and J ends, which lost 5 bases and 7 bases, there was a span of 9 bases. The CDR3 runs to 11 residues. Comments on this clone: Its target is not known.

Sequencing used immunoSEQ multiplex PCR; TCRdb keeps in-frame clones, though not all of them. The sample holds more than 4,000 clones, 65% to 80% seen once. The source of this sequence is a male patient aged 45 to 59 who received an allogeneic stem cell transplant from an unrelated donor, was CMV-positive, and had acute GVHD only. Some T cells may originate from the graft donor. V usage is TRBV11-2 and J usage is TRBJ2-7; D gene ambiguous. The specimen comprised PBMCs, sampled 29 days after a stem cell transplant with posttransplant cyclophosphamide. Written as DNA, the CDR3 is TGTGCCAGCAGCCACCCCGGGGAGCAGTACTTC. The encoded protein is CASSHPGEQYF. The full variable domain, with the rest looked up from reference TRBV11-2 and TRBJ2-7, is EAGVAQSPRYKIIEKRQSVAFWCNPISGHATLYWYQQILGQGPKLLIQFQNNGVVDDSQLPKDRFSAERLKGVDSTLKIQPAKLEDSAVYLCASSHPGEQYFGPGTRLTVT.